The 4 T cell receptor beta chains below come from one sample, sequenced in a study of shared clonotypes between healthy human individuals. CD45RO negativity and positive selection for CCR7 defined naive CD8 cells, a population that excluded terminally differentiated effector memory CD45RA+ cells. Profiled with immunoSEQ multiplex PCR; TCRdb holds only in-frame clones, not every one. The table includes 800,000 or so clones, 90% to 98% detected once. Sample: naive CD8+ T cells sorted from blood. The receptors originated from a man in his thirties or forties in good health.

The chain carries TRBV28 and TRBJ2-2; D is unresolved. Trimming stripped 9 bases from V and 9 bases from J, with 14 bases between. CDR3 size: 12 residues. CDR1 is MDHEN and CDR2 is SYDVKM in the germline V gene. The CDR3 DNA reads TGTGCCAGTAAACCCGGACGGAGGGAGCTGTTTTTT. This translates into CASKPGRRELFF.

The V and J genes are TRBV11-2 and TRBJ2-3, with D maybe TRBD2 (6 bases). CDR1 SGHAT and CDR2 FQNNGV come from the germline V gene. CDR3 length: 17 residues. Trimming pared 5 bases from V and 5 bases from J, leaving 23 bases between. The CDR3 reads CASSPRDLGGSGDTQYF. In nucleotides, the CDR3 is TGTGCCAGCAGCCCTCGGGACCTGGGGGGTTCCGGAGATACGCAGTATTTT.

This chain links TRBV7-9 with TRBJ1-2, with D uncertain. V gave up 7 bases and J gave up 5 bases, with 14 bases separating them. Germline assignment: CDR1 SEHNR and CDR2 FQNEAQ (reference sequence). There are 13 residues in the CDR3. For the CDR3, the DNA is TGTGCCAGCACGGGCCCCCCTAGATATGGCTACACCTTC. This sequence encodes CASTGPPRYGYTF.

The V and J genes are TRBV6-5 and TRBJ1-5, with no clear D. Per germline, CDR1 MNHEY and CDR2 SVGAGI. V shed 0 bases and J shed 7 bases, with 10 bases lying between them. This CDR3 region has 14 residues. CDR3 sequence (DNA): TGTGCCAGCAGTTACTCGAAACCTTACCAGCCCCAGCATTTT. Its translation: CASSYSKPYQPQHF.